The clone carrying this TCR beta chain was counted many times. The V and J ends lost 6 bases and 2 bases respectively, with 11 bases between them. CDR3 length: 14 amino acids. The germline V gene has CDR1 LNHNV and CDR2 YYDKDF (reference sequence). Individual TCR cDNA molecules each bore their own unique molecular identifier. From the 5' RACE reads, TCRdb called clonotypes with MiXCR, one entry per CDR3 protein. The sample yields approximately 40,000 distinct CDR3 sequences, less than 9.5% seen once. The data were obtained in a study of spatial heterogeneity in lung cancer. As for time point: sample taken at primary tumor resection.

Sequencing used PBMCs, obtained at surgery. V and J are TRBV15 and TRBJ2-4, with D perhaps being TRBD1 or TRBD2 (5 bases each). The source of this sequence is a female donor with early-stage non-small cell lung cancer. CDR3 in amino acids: CATRARDPKNIQYF. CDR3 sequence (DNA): TGTGCCACCAGAGCCAGGGACCCCAAAAACATTCAGTACTTC. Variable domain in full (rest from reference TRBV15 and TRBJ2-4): DAMVIQNPRYQVTQFGKPVTLSCSQTLNHNVMYWYQQKSSQAPKLLFHYYDKDFNNEADTPDNFQSRRPNTSFCFLDIRSPGLGDTAMYLCATRARDPKNIQYFGAGTRLSVL.